This T cell receptor (beta chain) was captured in a study of preoperative IRX-2 immunotherapy in early breast cancer. V lost 0 bases and J lost 5; bases outside the gene matches: 7. The CDR3 contains 15 residues. Germline assignment: CDR1 SGHRS and CDR2 YFSETQ. This sample's treatment: preoperative locoregional IRX-2 cytokine immunotherapy. Preoperative locoregional IRX-2 cytokine immunotherapy was tested in the phase Ib source study. TCRdb's copy holds only in-frame clones and misses some; the assay was immunoSEQ multiplex PCR. The sample includes 11,000 or so clones, approximately 79% seen only once; the top ten take about 6%.

The chain is built from TRBV5-1 and TRBJ2-5, with 7 positions matching TRBD1. The sample here was lymph node tissue, taken before IRX-2 immunotherapy. This clonotype was obtained from a human donor with breast cancer. The CDR3: CASSLDRGRGETQYF. CDR3 sequence (DNA): TGCGCCAGCAGCTTGGATAGGGGCAGGGGGGAGACCCAGTACTTC.